This T cell receptor beta chain is from a study of blood T cell repertoires in COVID-19 (dated by TCRdb to the early 2020s). The study in broad terms: Samples covering the acute and convalescent phases of COVID-19 were provided by collaborators in the United States, Italy and Spain. The prospective study material was composed of cDNA or gDNA derived from T cells, B-cell-depleted T cells, or PBMCs. Subjects who had been exposed to COVID-19, were actively infected with it, or had recovered from it provided the deeply sampled blood TCRbeta repertoires that made up the dataset. The repertoires were made available in a free public database intended to serve as a resource for research on the immune response to SARS-CoV-2. Samples came from the ongoing ImmuneRACE study (first 160 participants) plus 1,254 subjects from 6 global collaborators. Sample metadata almost always included a de-identified subject ID, COVID-19 status, age in years and sex. Where HLA class I and class II types were available, the types were taken from metadata supplied by the sample provider, not from assay-based typing.

Overall study results and their limits: The amount of clinical and demographic metadata varied by source and participant and was provided uncurated.

TCRbeta CDR3 regions were amplified from genomic DNA by means of the immunoSEQ Assay, a bias-controlled multiplex PCR. In the paper's pipeline: The number of nucleated cells in each sample was estimated from the amplification of reference gene primers within the assay. To quantify the absolute abundance of each unique TCRbeta CDR3 rearrangement, sequence reads were collapsed and filtered. Productive Simpson clonality was computed per sample as the square root of Simpson's diversity index over productive rearrangements. This is the immuneACCESS table as TCRdb keeps it, with only in-frame sequences that have V and J called. A part of the clones is gone; compared with another copy, unresolved V genes explain less than half, and the rest is unexplained. That table is the source of V, J and clone size, and D and trimming were worked out from the DNA. In all, the sample holds around 31,000 clones, and 80% to 90% of those were seen once. The ten largest clones take up about a sixth of the sample.

On this clone: Its antigen remains unidentified. No much larger clone is present one base from it, and per-base qualities are unavailable.

Whole blood was collected in K2EDTA tubes by collaborating institutions according to the institutions' own protocols. Collaborator samples were shipped for TCRbeta analysis as frozen whole blood, isolated PBMCs, or DNA extracted from either sample type. From the germline V gene, CDR1 is SQVTM and CDR2 is ANQGSEA. Its CDR3 holds 13 amino acids, cysteine through phenylalanine. This entry keeps only the CDR3 DNA: 39 bases, framed from base 1. Ends trimmed: V by 6 bases, J by 2 bases; bases unmatched to a gene: 3. This clonotype was sampled from an elderly man with acute or convalescent COVID-19. The sample consisted of peripheral blood. This receptor chain uses TRBV29-1 and TRBJ1-3, with 8 central nucleotides matching TRBD1. The CDR3 has the sequence CSVDREAGNTIYF. The sequenced DNA is TGCAGCGTGGACAGGGAGGCTGGAAACACCATATATTTT.